Listed here are 25 T cell receptor beta chains from one sample, sequenced in a study of regulatory T cells in long-lasting Graves disease. Time point defined: newly diagnosed GD, antithyroid drugs for less than 3 months. The TCR library used RNA extracted from PBMCs. Assembly of TCR beta libraries relied on iRepertoire HTBI primers together with Arm-PCR of CDR3 regions. One entry per CDR3 protein results from TCRdb running MiXCR on the multiplex PCR reads. The sample has 360,000 or so distinct CDR3 sequences, about 17% seen once. This same sample was also taken into another study, of T cells in Graves' hyperthyroidism and ophthalmopathy.

Source: peripheral blood mononuclear cells (PBMCs), taken at new diagnosis, from a patient treated with antithyroid drugs. The receptor set was obtained from a woman under 30 with Graves disease.

This clonotype was counted many times. The rearrangement joins TRBV11-2 to TRBJ2-3; tentatively, D is TRBD2 (6 bases). Germline CDR1 and CDR2: SGHAT and FQNNGV. V was clipped by 5 bases and J by 4 bases, with 13 bases between them. The CDR3 consists of 14 residues. Here the CDR3 DNA reads TGTGCCAGCAGCCCACCCGGGGGAGCAGATACGCAGTATTTT. As protein: CASSPPGGADTQYF.

Ten or more counts support this clonotype. The J gene is TRBJ2-3, the V gene TRBV6-1, with 9 positions matching TRBD2. Germline values: CDR1 MNHNS, CDR2 SASEGT. J gave up 1 base and V 6 bases, and 5 bases lay outside the gene matches. The CDR3 is made up of 15 amino acids. This CDR3 is CASRAAGGGTDTQYF. In DNA, the CDR3 is TGTGCCAGCAGAGCAGCGGGGGGTGGCACAGATACGCAGTATTTT.

Many counts were recorded for this clonotype. This chain links TRBV19 with TRBJ2-2; TRBD2 matches 10 bases. Germline assignment: CDR1 LNHDA and CDR2 SQIVND (reference sequence). V shed 5 bases and J 5 bases; nucleotides not matched to a gene: 5. This CDR3 contains 15 residues. DNA of the CDR3: TGTGCCAGTAGTTCCCTAGCGGGAGAAACCGGGGAGCTGTTTTTT. Translating gives CASSSLAGETGELFF.

The chain couples TRBV27 to TRBJ1-5; 8 bases line up with TRBD1. CDR3 length: 16 amino acids. Germline V gene sequence: CDR1 MNHEY, CDR2 SMNVEV (reference sequence). V dropped 5 bases and J dropped 1; count of bases not matched to a gene: 7. CDR3 coding DNA: TGTGCCAGCAGTGACCTACGACAGGGGAGCAATCAGCCCCAGCATTTT. This gives the protein CASSDLRQGSNQPQHF.

The table lists this clonotype with many counts. The J gene is TRBJ2-2, the V gene TRBV5-1, with 7 nucleotides matching TRBD1. The V and J ends lost 3 bases and 6 bases, in that order; junction bases with no gene match: 2. From germline, CDR1 is SGHRS and CDR2 YFSETQ. The CDR3 covers 13 residues. Here the CDR3 reads CASSSDRAGELFF. CDR3 in DNA: TGCGCCAGCAGCTCTGACAGGGCCGGGGAGCTGTTTTTT.

This clonotype was observed a few times. The junction departs from the called germline gene at one end, perhaps through a read error. The chain is built from TRBV28 and TRBJ1-2, with D hard to call. The CDR3 covers 11 residues. Germline V gives CDR1 MDHEN, CDR2 SYDVKM. CDR3 bases: TGTGCCAGCGAACAGACATTCCGGGCATTCTTC. Amino acid sequence: CASEQTFRAFF.

This clonotype was observed a few times. The chain uses TRBV9 and TRBJ1-1; D remains unclear. The CDR3 sequence is 13 residues long. Trimming took 3 bases from V and 0 from J, leaving 6 bases between them. Per germline, CDR1 SGDLS and CDR2 YYNGEE. The CDR3 DNA reads as TGTGCCAGCAGCGCAACAGTGAACACTGAAGCTTTCTTT. Its protein is CASSATVNTEAFF.

V gene TRBV19 combines with J gene TRBJ2-2; perhaps TRBD1 as D (6 bases). The germline V and J ends were trimmed by 5 bases and 4 bases, with 17 bases remaining between them. The germline V gene encodes CDR1 LNHDA and CDR2 SQIVND (reference sequence). The CDR3 extends over 16 amino acids. CDR3 DNA sequence: TGTGCCAGTAGTCCCACCGGGACATTAAGCACCGGGGAGCTGTTTTTT. Its protein is CASSPTGTLSTGELFF.

This clonotype was found many times. The chain recombines TRBV20-1 with TRBJ1-1; 7 bases are shared with TRBD1. CDR3 length: 13 amino acids. Germline V gives CDR1 DFQATT, CDR2 SNEGSKA (reference sequence). J lost 4 bases, V lost 6 bases, and 8 bases had no gene match. This chain's CDR3 is CSATTGQVTEAFF. CDR3 in DNA: TGCAGTGCCACGACAGGGCAGGTCACTGAAGCTTTCTTT.

This clonotype was seen ten or more times. This rearrangement joins TRBV12-3 or TRBV12-4 to TRBJ1-5; D is ambiguous. There are 17 residues in the CDR3. Between the trimmed V and J ends, which lost 5 bases and 1 base, there was a span of 18 bases. CDR3 sequence: CASSADSGSSSNQPQHF. In DNA, the CDR3 is TGTGCCAGCAGTGCCGACTCGGGCAGTTCGAGCAATCAGCCCCAGCATTTT.

V and J are TRBV19 and TRBJ2-3, with D tentatively TRBD1 (6 bases). Trimming left V 2 bases short and J 5 bases short, with 14 bases between. This CDR3 comprises 15 residues. Germline-derived CDR1 and CDR2 are LNHDA and SQIVND (reference sequence). Here the CDR3 DNA reads TGTGCCAGTAGTATAACCCAGGGGTTACAAGATACGCAGTATTTT. Its protein product is CASSITQGLQDTQYF.

The chain recombines TRBV6-5 with TRBJ2-5, with D possibly TRBD1 on 6 matching bases. Germline assignment: CDR1 MNHEY and CDR2 SVGAGI. The CDR3 totals 17 residues. V gave up 4 bases and J gave up 5 bases, with 23 bases separating them. CDR3 region: CASSSGVMDSTWETQYF. The CDR3 DNA is TGTGCCAGCAGTTCAGGAGTAATGGACAGTACCTGGGAGACCCAGTACTTC.

This clonotype was counted many times. V usage is TRBV28 and J usage is TRBJ1-1; D might be TRBD1 (5 bases). Germline values: CDR1 MDHEN, CDR2 SYDVKM. Trimming removed 5 bases from V and 4 bases from J, with 11 bases in between. The CDR3 is 13 residues long. The CDR3 sequence: CASSTPGGTEAFF. The DNA of the CDR3 is TGTGCCAGCAGTACCCCCGGGGGCACTGAAGCTTTCTTT.

Note on this clonotype: It may be a read error: a sequence one base away is much more abundant. The chain recombines TRBV5-1 with TRBJ1-4; D unresolved. The V gene lost 2 bases and the J gene lost 13 bases, with 18 bases spanning the gap. Germline V gene sequence: CDR1 SGHRS, CDR2 YFSETQ. This CDR3 contains 14 residues. CDR3 sequence: CASSFGQEGRRLFF. The DNA for the CDR3 is TGCGCCAGCAGCTTCGGGCAGGAGGGAAGAAGACTGTTTTTT.

Many counts were recorded for this clonotype. The gene calls are TRBV24-1 and TRBJ2-7; TRBD1 agrees at 8 bases. V was pared by 9 bases and J by 5 bases, with 8 bases of the junction left unmatched. The CDR3 runs to 13 residues. From germline, CDR1 is KGHDR and CDR2 SFDVKD. CDR3 region: CATQPAGGNEQYF. The CDR3 DNA sequence: TGTGCCACCCAACCGGCAGGGGGCAACGAGCAGTACTTC.

V gene TRBV12-3 or TRBV12-4 combines with J gene TRBJ1-5, with D possibly being TRBD1 (6 bases). Trimming left V 3 bases short and J 6 bases short, with 15 bases between. The CDR3 runs 15 residues. DNA for the CDR3: TGTGCCAGCAGTTTCGGGGCAGGGGCCATTCAGCCCCAGCATTTT. This translates into CASSFGAGAIQPQHF.

This clonotype was seen more than once but under ten times. Given a much more abundant clone one base away, this may be a read error. The DNA of the CDR3 is TGTGCCAGCACCCGGGACAGCTCCTACGAGCAGTACTTC. The encoded protein is CASTRDSSYEQYF. The chain joins TRBV6-4 to TRBJ2-7, with 7 bases aligning to TRBD1. Trimming at V came to 7 bases and at J to 0 bases, leaving 3 bases not matched to a gene. CDR3 length equals 13 residues. CDR1 MRHNA and CDR2 SNTAGT come from the germline V gene.

There are many counts of this clonotype. V usage is TRBV28 and J usage is TRBJ2-3; the match to TRBD2 covers 10 bases. The germline V gene encodes CDR1 MDHEN and CDR2 SYDVKM. The length of the CDR3 is 15 residues. V was pared by 6 bases and J by 4 bases, with 7 bases of the junction left unmatched. The CDR3 DNA sequence: TGTGCCAGCAGGCAAGCGGGGGGGCCGTCAGATACGCAGTATTTT. It encodes CASRQAGGPSDTQYF.

This clonotype was counted at least ten times. V usage is TRBV29-1 and J usage is TRBJ1-1, with 8 bases fitting TRBD1. The V segment lost 6 bases and the J segment 5 bases; nucleotides outside the gene matches: 5. The germline V gene encodes CDR1 SQVTM and CDR2 ANQGSEA. The CDR3 sequence is 12 residues long. This CDR3 is CSVQGARTEAFF. In DNA form, the CDR3 reads TGCAGCGTGCAGGGGGCGCGGACTGAAGCTTTCTTT.

This clonotype was seen at least ten times. The J gene is TRBJ1-1, the V gene TRBV27, with D unresolved. CDR1 and CDR2 from the germline V gene are MNHEY and SMNVEV (reference sequence). The CDR3 loop spans 14 amino acids. Trimming left V 6 bases short and J 4 bases short, with 15 bases between. The CDR3, as DNA: TGTGCCAGCAGCCCCGTCGCGTTGAGCACTGAAGCTTTCTTT. Translated, it gives CASSPVALSTEAFF.

J is TRBJ1-2 and V is TRBV7-9; the match to TRBD1 covers 12 bases. V lost 5 bases to trimming and J lost 7 bases; unmatched junction nucleotides: 5. Germline CDR1 and CDR2: SEHNR and FQNEAQ (reference sequence). The CDR3 extends over 14 amino acids. The CDR3, as DNA: TGTGCCAGCAGCGGAGGGACAGGGGGCTCTGGCTACACCTTC. This sequence encodes CASSGGTGGSGYTF.

Ten or more counts support this clonotype. The V call is TRBV7-2, the J call TRBJ2-3, with unresolved D. In germline, CDR1 is SGHTA, CDR2 FQGNSA. This CDR3 comprises 12 residues. Trimming pared 2 bases from V and 3 bases from J, leaving 3 bases between. The CDR3, as DNA: TGTGCCAGCAGCTTATTGACAGATACGCAGTATTTT. Amino acids: CASSLLTDTQYF.

This clonotype was counted a few times. The chain combines TRBV20-1 with TRBJ2-7; the match to TRBD2 covers 8 bases. Per the germline V gene, CDR1 is DFQATT and CDR2 is SNEGSKA (reference sequence). The CDR3 extends over 15 amino acids. J lost 7 bases, V lost 1 base, and 12 bases had no gene match. The CDR3 sequence: CSARGNTGGPGEQYF. CDR3 sequence (DNA): TGCAGTGCTAGAGGTAATACGGGAGGGCCAGGAGAGCAGTACTTC.

The J gene is TRBJ1-5, the V gene TRBV7-9; TRBD1 might be the D (5 bases). Trimming removed 5 bases at V and 5 bases at J, with 16 bases between. CDR3 size: 15 residues. In germline, CDR1 is SEHNR, CDR2 FQNEAQ (reference sequence). CDR3 sequence (DNA): TGTGCCAGCAGCGCCTGGGGGGGGGAGGATCAGCCCCAGCATTTT. Its translation: CASSAWGGEDQPQHF.

The rearrangement joins TRBV5-5 to TRBJ1-2; no clear D gene. Germline V CDR1 and CDR2: SGHKS, YYEKEE (reference sequence). The V end lost 4 bases, the J end lost 6 bases, and 13 bases lay between the germline ends. This CDR3 contains 13 residues. The CDR3: CASSPRIYHGYTF. The CDR3 coding sequence is TGTGCCAGCAGCCCCAGGATTTACCATGGCTACACCTTC.